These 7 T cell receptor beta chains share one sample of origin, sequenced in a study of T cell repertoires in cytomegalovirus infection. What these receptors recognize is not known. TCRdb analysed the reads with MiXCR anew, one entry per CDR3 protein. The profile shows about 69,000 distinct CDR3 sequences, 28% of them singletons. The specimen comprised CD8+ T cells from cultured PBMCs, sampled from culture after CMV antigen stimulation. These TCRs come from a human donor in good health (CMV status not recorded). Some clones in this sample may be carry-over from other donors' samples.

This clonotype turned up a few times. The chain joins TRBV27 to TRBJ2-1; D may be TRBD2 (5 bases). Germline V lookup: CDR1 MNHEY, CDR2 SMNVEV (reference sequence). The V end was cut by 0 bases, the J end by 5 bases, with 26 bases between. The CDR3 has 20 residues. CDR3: CASSLSNSVRFSPGNNEQFF. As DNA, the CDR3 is TGTGCCAGCAGTTTATCGAATTCGGTACGGTTTAGTCCGGGAAACAATGAGCAGTTCTTC.

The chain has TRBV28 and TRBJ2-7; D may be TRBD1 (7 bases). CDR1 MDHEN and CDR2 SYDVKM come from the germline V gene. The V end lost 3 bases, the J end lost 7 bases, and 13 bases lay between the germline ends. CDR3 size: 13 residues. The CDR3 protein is CASSFRQGGEQYF. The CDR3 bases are TGTGCCAGCAGTTTCCGGCAGGGGGGAGAGCAGTACTTC.

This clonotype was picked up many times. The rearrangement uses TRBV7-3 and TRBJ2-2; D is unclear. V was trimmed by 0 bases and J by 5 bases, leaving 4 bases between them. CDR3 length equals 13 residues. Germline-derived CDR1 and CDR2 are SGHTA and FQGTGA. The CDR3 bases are TGTGCCAGCAGCTTAACGGGAACCGGGGAGCTGTTTTTT. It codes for CASSLTGTGELFF.

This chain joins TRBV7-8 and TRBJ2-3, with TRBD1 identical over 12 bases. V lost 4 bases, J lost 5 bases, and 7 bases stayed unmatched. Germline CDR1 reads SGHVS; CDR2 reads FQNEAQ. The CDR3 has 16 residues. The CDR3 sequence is CASSSRGTGGEDTQYF. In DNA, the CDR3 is TGTGCCAGCAGCTCCCGGGGGACAGGGGGCGAAGATACGCAGTATTTT.

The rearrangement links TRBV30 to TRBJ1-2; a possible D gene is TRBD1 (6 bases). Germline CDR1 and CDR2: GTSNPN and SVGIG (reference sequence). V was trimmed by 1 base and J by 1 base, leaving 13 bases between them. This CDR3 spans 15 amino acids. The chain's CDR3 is CAWSGGQLLNYGYTF. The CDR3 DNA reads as TGTGCCTGGAGTGGAGGACAGTTACTTAACTATGGCTACACCTTC.

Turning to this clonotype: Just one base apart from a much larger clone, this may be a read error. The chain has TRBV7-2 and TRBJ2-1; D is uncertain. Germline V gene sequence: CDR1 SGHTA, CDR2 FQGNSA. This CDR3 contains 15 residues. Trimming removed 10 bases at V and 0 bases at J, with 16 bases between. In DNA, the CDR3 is TGTGCCAACAGTACCCTTGGGAACTCCTACAATGAGCAGTTCTTC. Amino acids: CANSTLGNSYNEQFF.

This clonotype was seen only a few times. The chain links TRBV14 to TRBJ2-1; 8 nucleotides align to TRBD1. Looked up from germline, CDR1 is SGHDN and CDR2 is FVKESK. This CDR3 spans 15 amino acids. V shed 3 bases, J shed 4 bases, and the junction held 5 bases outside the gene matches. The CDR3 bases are TGTGCCAGCAGCCAGATGGGGACAGGTTACAATGAGCAGTTCTTC. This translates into CASSQMGTGYNEQFF.